This TCR beta chain was documented in a study of cytotoxic CD8 clonotypes in ibrutinib-treated CLL. Depths of 1 in 200,000 to 1 in 1 million T cells were the sequencing target. Assay used: immunoSEQ multiplex PCR; TCRdb lists only in-frame clones, some missing. The sample has 150,000 or so clones, 79% seen once. From germline, CDR1 is SGHRS and CDR2 YFSETQ. This CDR3 has 14 amino acids. V dropped 0 bases and J dropped 5 bases, with 11 bases sitting between them. This clonotype was sampled from a human donor with chronic lymphocytic leukemia. Sequences were derived from PBMCs, sampled after 12 months of ibrutinib treatment. The gene calls are TRBV5-1 and TRBJ1-1; D remains unclear. CDR3 sequence (DNA): TGCGCCAGCAGCTTGGGGGAGGCGGCGACTGAAGCTTTCTTT. It codes for CASSLGEAATEAFF.